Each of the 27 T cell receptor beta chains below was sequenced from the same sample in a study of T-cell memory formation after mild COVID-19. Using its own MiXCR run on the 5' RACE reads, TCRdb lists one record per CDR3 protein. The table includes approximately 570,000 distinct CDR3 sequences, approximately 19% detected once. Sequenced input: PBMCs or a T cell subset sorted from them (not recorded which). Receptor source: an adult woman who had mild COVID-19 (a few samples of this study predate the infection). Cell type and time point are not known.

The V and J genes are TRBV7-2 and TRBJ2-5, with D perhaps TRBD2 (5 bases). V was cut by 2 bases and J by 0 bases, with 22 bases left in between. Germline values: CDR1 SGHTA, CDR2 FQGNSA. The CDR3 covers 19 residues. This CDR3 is CASSLWWAGRDKYQETQYF. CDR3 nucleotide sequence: TGTGCCAGCAGCTTATGGTGGGCGGGTCGCGATAAGTACCAAGAGACCCAGTACTTC.

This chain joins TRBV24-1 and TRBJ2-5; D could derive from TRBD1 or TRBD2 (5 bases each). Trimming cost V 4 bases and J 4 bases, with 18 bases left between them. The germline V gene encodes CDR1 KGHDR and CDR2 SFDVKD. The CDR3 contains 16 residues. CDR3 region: CATSDIGAGEGETQYF. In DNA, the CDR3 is TGTGCCACCAGTGACATCGGGGCCGGGGAAGGAGAGACCCAGTACTTC.

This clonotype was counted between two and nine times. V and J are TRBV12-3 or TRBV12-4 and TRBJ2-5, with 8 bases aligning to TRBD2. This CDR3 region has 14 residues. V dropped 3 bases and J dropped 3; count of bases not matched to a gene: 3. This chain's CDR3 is CASSFRGGEETQYF. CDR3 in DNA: TGTGCCAGCAGTTTCCGGGGGGGGGAAGAGACCCAGTACTTC.

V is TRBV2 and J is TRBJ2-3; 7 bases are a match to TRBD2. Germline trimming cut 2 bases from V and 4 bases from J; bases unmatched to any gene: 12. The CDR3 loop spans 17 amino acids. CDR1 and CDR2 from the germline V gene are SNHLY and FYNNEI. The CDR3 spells CASSETFGLELADTQYF. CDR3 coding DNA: TGTGCCAGCAGTGAAACTTTCGGACTAGAACTGGCAGATACGCAGTATTTT.

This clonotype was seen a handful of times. The CDR3 here is CASSSNIIAGELFF. The DNA for the CDR3 is TGTGCCAGCAGCTCCAATATTATTGCCGGGGAGCTGTTTTTT. The chain has TRBV11-2 and TRBJ2-2; no clear D. The CDR3 has 14 amino acids. The V gene's germline CDR1 is SGHAT and CDR2 FQNNGV. V lost 4 bases and J 6 bases, leaving 12 bases between the germline ends.

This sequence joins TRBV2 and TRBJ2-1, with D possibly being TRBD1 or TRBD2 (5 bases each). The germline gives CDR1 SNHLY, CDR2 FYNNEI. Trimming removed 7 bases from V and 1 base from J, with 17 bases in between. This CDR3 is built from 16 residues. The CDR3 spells CASKGNSWGSYNEQFF. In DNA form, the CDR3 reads TGTGCCAGCAAGGGGAACAGTTGGGGGTCCTACAATGAGCAGTTCTTC. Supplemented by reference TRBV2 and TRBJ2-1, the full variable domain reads EPEVTQTPSHQVTQMGQEVILRCVPISNHLYFYWYRQILGQKVEFLVSFYNNEISEKSEIFDDQFSVERPDGSNFTLKIRSTKLEDSAMYFCASKGNSWGSYNEQFFGPGTRLTVL.

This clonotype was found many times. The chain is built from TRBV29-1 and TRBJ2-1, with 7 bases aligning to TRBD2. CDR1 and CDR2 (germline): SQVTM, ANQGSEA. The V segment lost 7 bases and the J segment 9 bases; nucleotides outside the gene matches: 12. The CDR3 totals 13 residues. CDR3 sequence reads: CSAQQRGGGEQFF. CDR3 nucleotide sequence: TGCAGCGCACAGCAGCGGGGAGGCGGTGAGCAGTTCTTC.

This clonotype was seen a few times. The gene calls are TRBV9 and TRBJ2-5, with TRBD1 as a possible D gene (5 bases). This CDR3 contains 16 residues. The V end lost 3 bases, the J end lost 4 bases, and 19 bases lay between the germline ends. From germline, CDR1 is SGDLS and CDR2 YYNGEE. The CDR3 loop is CASSADVSRVTETQYF. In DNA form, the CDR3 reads TGTGCCAGCAGCGCAGATGTATCCAGGGTGACAGAGACCCAGTACTTC.

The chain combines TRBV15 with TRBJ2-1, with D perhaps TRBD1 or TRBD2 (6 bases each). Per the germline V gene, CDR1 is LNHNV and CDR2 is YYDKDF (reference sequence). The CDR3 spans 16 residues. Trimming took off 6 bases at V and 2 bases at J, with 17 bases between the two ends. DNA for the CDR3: TGTGCCACCAGTAAGGCGGGGACAAGAACCTACAATGAGCAGTTCTTC. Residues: CATSKAGTRTYNEQFF.

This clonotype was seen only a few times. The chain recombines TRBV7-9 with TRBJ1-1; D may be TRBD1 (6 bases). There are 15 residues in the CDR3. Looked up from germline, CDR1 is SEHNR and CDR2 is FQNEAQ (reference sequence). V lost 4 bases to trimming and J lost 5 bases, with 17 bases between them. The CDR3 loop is CASSSLWTEETEAFF. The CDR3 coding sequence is TGTGCCAGCAGCTCCCTCTGGACAGAAGAAACTGAAGCTTTCTTT.

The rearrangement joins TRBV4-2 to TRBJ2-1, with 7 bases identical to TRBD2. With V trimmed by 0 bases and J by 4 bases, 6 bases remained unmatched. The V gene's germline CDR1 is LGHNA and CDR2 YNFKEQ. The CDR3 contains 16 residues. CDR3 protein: CASSQDKASGYNEQFF. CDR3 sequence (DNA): TGTGCCAGCAGCCAAGATAAGGCTAGCGGTTACAATGAGCAGTTCTTC.

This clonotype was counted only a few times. The CDR3 sequence is CAWSGGQGVDEQFF. The CDR3 DNA follows: TGTGCCTGGAGTGGTGGGCAGGGGGTGGATGAGCAGTTCTTC. The V call is TRBV30, the J call TRBJ2-1; 7 bases are a match to TRBD1. J lost 8 bases, V lost 1 base, and 8 bases had no gene match. Germline-derived CDR1 and CDR2 are GTSNPN and SVGIG (reference sequence). The CDR3 sequence is 14 residues long.

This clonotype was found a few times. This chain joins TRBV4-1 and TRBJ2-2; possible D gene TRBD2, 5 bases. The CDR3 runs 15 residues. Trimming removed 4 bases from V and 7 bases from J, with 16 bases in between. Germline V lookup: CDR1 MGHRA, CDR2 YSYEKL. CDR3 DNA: TGCGCCAGCAGCCCAGCATCCGAAACTAGCGGGGAGCTGTTTTTT. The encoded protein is CASSPASETSGELFF.

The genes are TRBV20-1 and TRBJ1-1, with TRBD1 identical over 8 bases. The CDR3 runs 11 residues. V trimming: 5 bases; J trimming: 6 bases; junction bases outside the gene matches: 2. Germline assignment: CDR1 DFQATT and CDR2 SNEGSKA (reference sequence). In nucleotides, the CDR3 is TGCAGTGCTTACAGGGGGGCTGAAGCTTTCTTT. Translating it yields CSAYRGAEAFF.

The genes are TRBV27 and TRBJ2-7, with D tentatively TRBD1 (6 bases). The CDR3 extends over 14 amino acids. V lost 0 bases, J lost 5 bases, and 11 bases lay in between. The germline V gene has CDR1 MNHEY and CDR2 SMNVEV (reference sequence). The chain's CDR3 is CASSLSYQGNEQYF. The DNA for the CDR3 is TGTGCCAGCAGTTTATCGTACCAGGGGAACGAGCAGTACTTC.

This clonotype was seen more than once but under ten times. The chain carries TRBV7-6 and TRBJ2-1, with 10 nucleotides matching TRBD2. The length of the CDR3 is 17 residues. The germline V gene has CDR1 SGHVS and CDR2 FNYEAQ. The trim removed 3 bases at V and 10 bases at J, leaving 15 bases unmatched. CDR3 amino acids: CASSFGSGRAGIYEQFF. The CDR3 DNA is TGTGCCAGCAGCTTTGGAAGCGGGAGGGCCGGGATTTACGAGCAGTTCTTC.

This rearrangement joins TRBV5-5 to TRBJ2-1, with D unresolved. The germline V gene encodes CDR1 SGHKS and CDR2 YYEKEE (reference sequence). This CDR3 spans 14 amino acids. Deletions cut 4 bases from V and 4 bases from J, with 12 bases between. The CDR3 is CASSLWTRYNEQFF. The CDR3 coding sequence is TGTGCCAGCAGCCTCTGGACCAGATACAATGAGCAGTTCTTC.

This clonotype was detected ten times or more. The CDR3 nucleotides read TGTGCCAGCAGCTTAACGGGGGGGGCAGATACGCAGTATTTT. This codes for CASSLTGGADTQYF. The rearrangement links TRBV7-9 to TRBJ2-3, with 8 bases fitting TRBD2. This CDR3 contains 14 residues. Germline V gene data show CDR1 as SEHNR and CDR2 as FQNEAQ (reference sequence). The junction had 2 bases not matched to a gene; V was cut back by 2 bases and J by 4 bases.

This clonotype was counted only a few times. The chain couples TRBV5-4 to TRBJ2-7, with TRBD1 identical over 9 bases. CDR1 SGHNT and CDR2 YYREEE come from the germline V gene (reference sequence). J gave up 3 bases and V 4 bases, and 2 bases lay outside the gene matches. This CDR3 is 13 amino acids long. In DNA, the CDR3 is TGTGCCAGCAGCCGGACAGGGGACTACGAGCAGTACTTC. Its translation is CASSRTGDYEQYF.

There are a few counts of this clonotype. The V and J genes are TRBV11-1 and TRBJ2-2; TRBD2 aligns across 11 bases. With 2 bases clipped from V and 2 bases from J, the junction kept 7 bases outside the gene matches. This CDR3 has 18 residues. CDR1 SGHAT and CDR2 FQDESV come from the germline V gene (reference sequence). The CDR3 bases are TGTGCCAGCAGCTTACTGCTAGCGGGGGGCCCCAACACCGGGGAGCTGTTTTTT. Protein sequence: CASSLLLAGGPNTGELFF.

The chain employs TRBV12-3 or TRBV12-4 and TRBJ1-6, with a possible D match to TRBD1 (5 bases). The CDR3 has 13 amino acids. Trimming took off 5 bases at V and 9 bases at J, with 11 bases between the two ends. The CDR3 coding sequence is TGTGCCAGCAGTACTTGGGGGGGTTCACCCCTCCACTTT. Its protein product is CASSTWGGSPLHF.

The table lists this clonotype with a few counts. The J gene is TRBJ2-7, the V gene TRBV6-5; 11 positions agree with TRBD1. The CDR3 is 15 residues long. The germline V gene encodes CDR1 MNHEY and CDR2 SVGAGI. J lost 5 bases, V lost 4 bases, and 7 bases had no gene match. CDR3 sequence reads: CASSSWGQGDDEQYF. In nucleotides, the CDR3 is TGTGCCAGCAGTTCTTGGGGACAGGGGGACGACGAGCAGTACTTC.

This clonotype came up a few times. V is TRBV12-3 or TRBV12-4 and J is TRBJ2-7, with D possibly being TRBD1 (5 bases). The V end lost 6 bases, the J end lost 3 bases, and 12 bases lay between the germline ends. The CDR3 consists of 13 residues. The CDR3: CASSQGTNYEQYF. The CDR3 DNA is TGTGCCAGCAGCCAGGGTACGAACTACGAGCAGTACTTC.

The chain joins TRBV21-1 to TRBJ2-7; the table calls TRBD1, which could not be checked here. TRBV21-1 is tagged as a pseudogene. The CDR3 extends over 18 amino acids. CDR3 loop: CASTPGQARVINTYEQYF. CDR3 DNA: TGTGCCAGCACTCCGGGACAGGCCCGCGTTATCAACACCTACGAGCAGTACTTC.

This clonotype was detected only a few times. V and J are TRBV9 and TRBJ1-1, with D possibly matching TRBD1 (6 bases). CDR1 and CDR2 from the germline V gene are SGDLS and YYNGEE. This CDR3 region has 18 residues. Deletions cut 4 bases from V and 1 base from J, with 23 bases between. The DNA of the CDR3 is TGTGCCAGCAGCCCCTACCCGAAGGGGGTCGGGGGGAACACTGAAGCTTTCTTT. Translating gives CASSPYPKGVGGNTEAFF.

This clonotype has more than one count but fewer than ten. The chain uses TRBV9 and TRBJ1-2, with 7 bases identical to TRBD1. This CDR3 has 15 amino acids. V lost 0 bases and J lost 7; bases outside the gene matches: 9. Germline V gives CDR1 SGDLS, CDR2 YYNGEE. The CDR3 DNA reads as TGTGCCAGCAGCGTAGAATACAGGGGTACAGGTGGCTACACCTTC. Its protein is CASSVEYRGTGGYTF. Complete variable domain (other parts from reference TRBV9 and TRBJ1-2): DSGVTQTPKHLITATGQRVTLRCSPRSGDLSVYWYQQSLDQGLQFLIQYYNGEERAKGNILERFSAQQFPDLHSELNLSSLELGDSALYFCASSVEYRGTGGYTFGSGTRLTVV.

CDR3 DNA: TGTGCCAGCAGCTTCGATGGCGGGGGGTACAATGAGCAGTTCTTC. Its protein is CASSFDGGGYNEQFF. V and J are TRBV7-9 and TRBJ2-1; 8 bases are a match to TRBD2. CDR1 and CDR2 (germline): SEHNR, FQNEAQ (reference sequence). CDR3 length: 15 amino acids. The V gene end was trimmed by 3 bases and the J gene end by 4 bases; junction bases not matched to a gene: 5. Complete variable domain (other parts from reference TRBV7-9 and TRBJ2-1): DTGVSQNPRHKITKRGQNVTFRCDPISEHNRLYWYRQTLGQGPEFLTYFQNEAQLEKSRLLSDRFSAERPKGSFSTLEIQRTEQGDSAMYLCASSFDGGGYNEQFFGPGTRLTVL.